This TCR beta chain is drawn from a study of vaccination and CD4 T cells after COVID-19. The assay that was used to sequence DNA from cultured CD4+ T cells was the Oncomine TCR Beta short-read assay. TCRdb independently ran MiXCR on the PCR reads; one entry per CDR3 protein. The sample carries 5,000 to 6,500 distinct CDR3 sequences, 34% recorded once. For this clonotype: Its antigen is as yet unknown.

CDR1 and CDR2 from the germline V gene are DFQATT and SNEGSKA (reference sequence). This CDR3 spans 17 amino acids. Trimming at V came to 0 bases and at J to 3 bases, leaving 9 bases not matched to a gene. Treatment given: roughly ten-day PBMC culture with coronavirus spike peptide pools or control peptides (ViraFEST assay). The sequence derives from a human donor who had recovered from COVID-19. The chain uses TRBV20-1 and TRBJ2-7; 12 nucleotides match TRBD2. Source: CD4+ T cells from blood, cultured in vitro, taken after SARS-CoV-2 vaccination. CDR3 in DNA: TGCAGTGCTAGAGATCCCGCTAGCGGGGGGGCCAGCTACGAGCAGTACTTC. Its translation is CSARDPASGGASYEQYF.